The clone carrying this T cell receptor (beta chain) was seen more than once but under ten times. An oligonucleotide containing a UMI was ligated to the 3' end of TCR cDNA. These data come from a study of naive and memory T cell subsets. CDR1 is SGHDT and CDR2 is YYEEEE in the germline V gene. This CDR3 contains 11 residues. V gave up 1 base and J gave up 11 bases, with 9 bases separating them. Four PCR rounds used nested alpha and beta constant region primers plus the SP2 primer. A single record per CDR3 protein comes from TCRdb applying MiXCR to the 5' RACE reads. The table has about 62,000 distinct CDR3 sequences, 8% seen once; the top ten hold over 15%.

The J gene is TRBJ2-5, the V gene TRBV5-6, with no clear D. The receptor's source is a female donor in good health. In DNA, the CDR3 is TGTGCCAGCAGCTTGCTGGGCCAACAGTACTTC. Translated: CASSLLGQQYF.